A selection of T cell receptor beta chains follows, all from one sample in a study of shared clonotypes between healthy human individuals. Method: immunoSEQ multiplex PCR; TCRdb's copy keeps in-frame clones and lacks some. The table has around 2,100,000 clones, approximately 95% seen once. The sequenced sample consisted of naive CD8+ T cells sorted from blood. The receptors originated from a man younger than 30 in good health. Both conserved end residues are part of each CDR3. The D gene is left open where the match is weak.

CDR3: CASSLGQGLRGPQHF
D: TRBD1
J: TRBJ1-5
V: TRBV5-6

CDR3: CASSQPSGGEFYEQYF
D: TRBD1
J: TRBJ2-7
V: TRBV28

CDR3: CASSRDKWDYEQYF
D: .
J: TRBJ2-7
V: TRBV5-8

CDR3: CASSPTDAGTYNSPLHF
D: .
J: TRBJ1-6
V: TRBV19

CDR3: CASSSAPNYEQYF
D: .
J: TRBJ2-7
V: TRBV2

CDR3: CASSDSQGYEQYF
D: .
J: TRBJ2-7
V: TRBV10-1

CDR3: CASSSNAGQGAPHYEQYF
D: TRBD1
J: TRBJ2-7
V: TRBV7-9

CDR3: CASSIDTEDTQYF
D: .
J: TRBJ2-3
V: TRBV19

CDR3: CASSFLSGVEQYF
D: .
J: TRBJ2-7
V: TRBV5-4

CDR3: CASSLALEGVGNQPQHF
D: .
J: TRBJ1-5
V: TRBV7-9

CDR3: CASSEAASGGETQYF
D: TRBD2
J: TRBJ2-5
V: TRBV6-1

CDR3: CASSSGLAGVKETQYF
D: TRBD2
J: TRBJ2-5
V: TRBV7-8

CDR3: CASSLTGQGYEQYF
D: TRBD1
J: TRBJ2-7
V: TRBV4-1

CDR3: CASSEVGQYYGYTF
D: .
J: TRBJ1-2
V: TRBV6-1

CDR3: CASSLDLASNEQFF
D: .
J: TRBJ2-1
V: TRBV11-2

CDR3: CATSTRVLSYEQYF
D: .
J: TRBJ2-7
V: TRBV15

CDR3: CASSFMLAGDHPSDTQYF
D: TRBD2
J: TRBJ2-3
V: TRBV7-8

CDR3: CASSEPGLAGGGDTQYF
D: TRBD2
J: TRBJ2-3
V: TRBV9

CDR3: CASSFRQGGGEKLFF
D: TRBD1
J: TRBJ1-4
V: TRBV13

CDR3: CASSLDEAFF
D: .
J: TRBJ1-1
V: TRBV7-9

CDR3: CASSPQGNNEKLFF
D: .
J: TRBJ1-4
V: TRBV4-3

CDR3: CASSGHRGRIYGYTF
D: TRBD1
J: TRBJ1-2
V: TRBV9

CDR3: CASSWGLAGDYEQYF
D: TRBD2
J: TRBJ2-7
V: TRBV7-2

CDR3: CASSISPGQGLTYEQYF
D: TRBD1
J: TRBJ2-7
V: TRBV19

CDR3: CASSLANRGTEGGYTF
D: TRBD1
J: TRBJ1-2
V: TRBV13

CDR3: CASSLAGTYYEQYF
D: .
J: TRBJ2-7
V: TRBV7-8

CDR3: CASKRQDSYEQYF
D: .
J: TRBJ2-7
V: TRBV18